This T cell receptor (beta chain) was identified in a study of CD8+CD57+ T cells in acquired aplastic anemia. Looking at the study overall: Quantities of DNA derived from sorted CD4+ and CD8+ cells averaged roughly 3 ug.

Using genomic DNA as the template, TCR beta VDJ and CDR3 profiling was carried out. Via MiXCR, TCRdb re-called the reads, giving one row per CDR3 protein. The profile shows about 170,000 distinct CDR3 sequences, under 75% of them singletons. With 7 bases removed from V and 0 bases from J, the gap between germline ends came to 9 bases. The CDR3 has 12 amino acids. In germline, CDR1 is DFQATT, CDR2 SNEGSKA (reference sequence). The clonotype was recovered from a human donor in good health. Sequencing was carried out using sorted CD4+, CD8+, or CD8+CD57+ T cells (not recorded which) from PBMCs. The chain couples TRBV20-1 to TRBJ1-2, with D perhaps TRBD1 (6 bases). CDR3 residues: CSDRTANYGYTF. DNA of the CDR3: TGCAGTGACCGGACAGCTAACTATGGCTACACCTTC.